The clone carrying this T cell receptor (beta chain) was seen a single time. The data derive from a study of PD-L1 blockade in urothelial cancer. Study details: Prior chemotherapy regimens per patient numbered 0 to 3. Peripheral blood specimens exhibited a median yield of approximately 140,000 T cells.

Assay: immunoSEQ multiplex PCR; the TCRdb copy retains only in-frame clones and omits some. Of fewer than 75,000 clones listed, under 90% were seen once; the top ten hold 4.5%. Time point meaning: pretreatment peripheral blood. The junction had 16 bases not matched to a gene; V was cut back by 4 bases and J by 4 bases. This CDR3 comprises 17 residues. CDR1 and CDR2 (germline): SGDLS, YYNGEE. The rearrangement joins TRBV9 to TRBJ2-5; 7 nucleotides agree with TRBD2. The TCR was taken from a man between 65 and 80 years old with urothelial cancer. The sequencing used PBMCs, collected around atezolizumab (anti-PD-L1) treatment. The CDR3 bases are TGTGCCAGCAGCCCCCGATTGTTGGGGAGCGGGACAGAGACCCAGTACTTC. This translates into CASSPRLLGSGTETQYF. Full variable domain (rest looked up from reference TRBV9 and TRBJ2-5): DSGVTQTPKHLITATGQRVTLRCSPRSGDLSVYWYQQSLDQGLQFLIQYYNGEERAKGNILERFSAQQFPDLHSELNLSSLELGDSALYFCASSPRLLGSGTETQYFGPGTRLLVL.